This T cell receptor beta chain stems from a study of CXCR3-negative and CXCR3-positive naive CD8 T cells. Study observations and caveats: The study found that naive CXCR3-negative and CXCR3-positive cells shared TRBV-TRBJ usage, while memory cells differed. Against CXCR3-negative naive cells, CXCR3-positive naive cells showed more hydrophobic TRB CDR3s.

Naive CD8+ T cells had a CD45RO-CCR7+CD27+CD95- phenotype. This clonotype ranks as medium-sized in terms of frequency. Its target is unknown. All TRB cDNA libraries came from 5' RACE performed with UMI labels. TCRdb reprocessed the 5' RACE reads and stores each CDR3 protein as one record, lacking DNA. This sample contains 50,000 or so distinct CDR3 sequences. The CDR3 has 13 amino acids. CDR1 SGHNT and CDR2 YENEEA come from the germline V gene. The source is a human donor in good health. Some clones in this sample may be carry-over from other donors' samples. Source material: naive CXCR3+ CD8+ T cells from blood. Indicated subset: CD45RO-CCR7+CD27+CD95- naive CD8+ T cells expressing CXCR3 (TNR3+). The chain carries TRBV11-3 and TRBJ2-3; TCRdb's D call, TRBD1, is unchecked because there is no DNA. The CDR3 loop reads CASKQRGDDTQYF.